The 31 T cell receptor beta chains presented below share a single source sample, sequenced in a study of early T cells in non-severe SARS-CoV-2 infection. One entry per CDR3 protein, called by TCRdb with MiXCR from the 5' RACE reads. The sample carries some 61,000 distinct CDR3 sequences, roughly a tenth recorded once. The source material was whole blood. The receptors were gathered from an adult who was a healthcare worker with PCR-confirmed SARS-CoV-2 infection or an uninfected control (not recorded which).

This clonotype was picked up a small number of times. The chain employs TRBV5-1 and TRBJ2-3, with D perhaps TRBD2 (5 bases). Germline CDR1 SGHRS, CDR2 YFSETQ. This CDR3 has 17 residues. V lost 5 bases, J lost 6 bases, and 25 bases lay in between. CDR3: CASSPSLFLGLADTQYF. The CDR3 region has the DNA TGCGCCAGCAGTCCCTCCCTTTTTCTGGGGTTAGCGGATACGCAGTATTTT.

This clonotype showed up just a few times. Here the CDR3 DNA reads TGTGCCAGCAGTTGGATATTGAACACTGAAGCTTTCTTT. This codes for CASSWILNTEAFF. The chain recombines TRBV2 with TRBJ1-1; D unresolved. The V gene's germline CDR1 is SNHLY and CDR2 FYNNEI. The CDR3 is made up of 13 amino acids. V lost 5 bases and J lost 0, with 7 bases in between.

This clonotype showed up many times. This sequence joins TRBV5-1 and TRBJ2-1; 14 bases line up with TRBD2. Germline CDR1 SGHRS, CDR2 YFSETQ. J lost 10 bases, V lost 4 bases, and 7 bases had no gene match. The CDR3 runs to 15 residues. The CDR3 sequence is CASSIRLAGGQEQFF. Here the CDR3 DNA reads TGCGCCAGCAGCATCCGACTAGCGGGGGGGCAAGAGCAGTTCTTC.

The sample holds many counts of this clonotype. The V call is TRBV29-1, the J call TRBJ1-1, with D unresolved. This CDR3 has 13 amino acids. V lost 3 bases, J lost 0 bases, and 8 bases lay in between. Germline V gene sequence: CDR1 SQVTM, CDR2 ANQGSEA. In DNA form, the CDR3 reads TGCAGCGTTGAGAGGCGGATGAACACTGAAGCTTTCTTT. It is translated as CSVERRMNTEAFF.

This clonotype was seen at least ten times. This chain connects TRBV12-3 or TRBV12-4 to TRBJ2-1; 16 positions match TRBD2. The CDR3 covers 20 residues. The V segment lost 4 bases and the J segment 5 bases; nucleotides outside the gene matches: 14. CDR3 nucleotide sequence: TGTGCCAGCAGTTCTCCAAAGGGACTAGCGGGAGGGTTCAAGGACAATGAGCAGTTCTTC. Translation gives CASSSPKGLAGGFKDNEQFF.

The chain links TRBV9 to TRBJ1-1, with no clear D. Between the trimmed V and J ends, which lost 4 bases and 0 bases, there was a span of 10 bases. CDR1 is SGDLS and CDR2 is YYNGEE in the germline V gene. The CDR3 loop spans 14 amino acids. CDR3 sequence: CASSPRRMNTEAFF. The CDR3, as DNA: TGTGCCAGCAGCCCCCGACGGATGAACACTGAAGCTTTCTTT.

The genes are TRBV29-1 and TRBJ2-1; no definite D call. The V gene's germline CDR1 is SQVTM and CDR2 ANQGSEA. This CDR3 is 13 amino acids long. V was pared by 2 bases and J by 11 bases, with 16 bases between. The CDR3 DNA is TGCAGCGTTGAACGGCTGATTACCTACAAGCAGTTCTTC. It is translated as CSVERLITYKQFF.

The chain couples TRBV4-1 to TRBJ2-3; D is ambiguous. The CDR3 has 13 amino acids. Germline-derived CDR1 and CDR2 are MGHRA and YSYEKL. Between the trimmed V and J ends, which lost 0 bases and 3 bases, there was a span of 4 bases. For the CDR3, the DNA is TGCGCCAGCAGCCAAGATGTTACAGATACGCAGTATTTT. Translation gives CASSQDVTDTQYF.

J is TRBJ2-2 and V is TRBV5-1; a possible D gene is TRBD1 (6 bases). This CDR3 region has 15 residues. Trimming pared 5 bases from V and 2 bases from J, leaving 13 bases between. Per the germline V gene, CDR1 is SGHRS and CDR2 is YFSETQ. The CDR3 loop reads CASSSGTHNTGELFF. In DNA form, the CDR3 reads TGCGCCAGCAGTTCCGGGACACATAACACCGGGGAGCTGTTTTTT.

This clonotype has at least ten counts. CDR3 nucleotides: TGTGCCAGCAGCGCCACACCATTCCCGGACACTGAAAACACCATATATTTT. It encodes CASSATPFPDTENTIYF. The chain is built from TRBV9 and TRBJ1-3; TRBD1 is a possible D gene (5 bases). Germline CDR1 SGDLS, CDR2 YYNGEE. This CDR3 has 17 amino acids. Trimming removed 3 bases at V and 6 bases at J, with 22 bases between.

The sample holds one count of this clonotype. The chain uses TRBV6-6 and TRBJ1-1; the D is unclear. This CDR3 has 13 amino acids. CDR1 MNHNY and CDR2 SVGAGI come from the germline V gene (reference sequence). Here the CDR3 DNA reads TGTGCAGCAGTCCGACACCGCAGACTGAAGCTTTTCTTT. Amino acids: CAAVRHRRLKLFF.

The chain joins TRBV24-1 to TRBJ2-3; D is unresolved. The CDR3 consists of 16 residues. The germline CDR1 and CDR2 sequences are KGHDR and SFDVKD. Trimming took 1 base from V and 5 from J, leaving 15 bases between them. The CDR3 region has the DNA TGTGCCACCAGTGATTTTAAGAAGGAGAATCTAGATACGCAGTATTTT. It specifies CATSDFKKENLDTQYF.

The chain couples TRBV6-2 or TRBV6-3 to TRBJ2-1; 7 bases are shared with TRBD2. This CDR3 comprises 12 residues. Per the germline V gene, CDR1 is MNHEY and CDR2 is SVGEGT. Trimming at V came to 5 bases and at J to 11 bases, leaving 6 bases not matched to a gene. CDR3 DNA sequence: TGTGCCAGCAGTGATCCGACTAGCAAGCAGTTCTTC. It translates to CASSDPTSKQFF.

This clonotype has at least ten counts. This chain connects TRBV5-8 to TRBJ1-1, with 9 bases matching TRBD1. Germline V lookup: CDR1 SGHTS, CDR2 YDEGEE. The CDR3 consists of 14 residues. The V gene end was trimmed by 4 bases and the J gene end by 5 bases; junction bases not matched to a gene: 6. The CDR3 coding sequence is TGTGCCAGCAGCCCAGGGACAGGGAGGACTGAAGCTTTCTTT. This encodes CASSPGTGRTEAFF.

The V call is TRBV12-3 or TRBV12-4, the J call TRBJ1-2; the match to TRBD1 covers 9 bases. V shed 6 bases, J shed 6 bases, and the junction held 8 bases outside the gene matches. This CDR3 contains 14 residues. CDR3 sequence reads: CASSRTGGVDGYTF. CDR3 DNA sequence: TGTGCCAGCAGCCGAACAGGGGGCGTGGATGGCTACACCTTC.

The V call is TRBV20-1, the J call TRBJ2-1; tentatively, D is TRBD2 (6 bases). The CDR3 totals 14 residues. Germline CDR1 and CDR2: DFQATT and SNEGSKA (reference sequence). This CDR3 reads CKPLYLANHNEQFF. In DNA form, the CDR3 reads TGCAAACCCCTCTATCTAGCGAACCACAATGAGCAGTTCTTC.

This clonotype was seen more than once but under ten times. The V call is TRBV6-5, the J call TRBJ2-7, with a tentative D call TRBD1 (6 bases). Trimming cost V 8 bases and J 3 bases, with 14 bases left between them. The CDR3 has 13 residues. Germline V lookup: CDR1 MNHEY, CDR2 SVGAGI. CDR3 region: CASSRDTNYEQYF. The CDR3 DNA sequence: TGTGCCAGCTCCCGGGACACCAACTACGAGCAGTACTTC.

This clonotype was picked up many times. The rearrangement uses TRBV5-4 and TRBJ2-6; D gene unclear. This CDR3 has 15 amino acids. Germline-derived CDR1 and CDR2 are SGHNT and YYREEE (reference sequence). The germline V and J ends were trimmed by 4 bases and 0 bases, with 8 bases remaining between them. CDR3: CASSRSSSGANVLTF. DNA for the CDR3: TGTGCCAGCAGCCGGTCGTCCTCTGGGGCCAACGTCCTGACTTTC. Variable domain in full (rest from reference TRBV5-4 and TRBJ2-6): ETGVTQSPTHLIKTRGQQVTLRCSSQSGHNTVSWYQQALGQGPQFIFQYYREEENGRGNFPPRFSGLQFPNYSSELNVNALELDDSALYLCASSRSSSGANVLTFGAGSRLTVL.

This clonotype was seen a few times. This chain joins TRBV6-2 or TRBV6-3 and TRBJ1-2; 10 nucleotides match TRBD1. The CDR3 covers 14 residues. CDR1 is MNHEY, CDR2 SVGEGT, per germline. V shed 6 bases, J shed 2 bases, and the junction held 3 bases outside the gene matches. The CDR3 region is CASRTGQGNYGYTF. DNA for the CDR3: TGTGCCAGCAGAACGGGACAGGGGAACTATGGCTACACCTTC.

This clonotype was seen repeatedly, ten times or more. This rearrangement joins TRBV7-8 to TRBJ2-2; D possibly corresponds to TRBD2 (5 bases). Germline assignment: CDR1 SGHVS and CDR2 FQNEAQ. This CDR3 is 16 amino acids long. The V gene lost 3 bases and the J gene lost 1 base, with 12 bases spanning the gap. The CDR3 reads CASSFRRNRNTGELFF. CDR3 sequence (DNA): TGTGCCAGCAGCTTCCGGAGGAACAGGAACACCGGGGAGCTGTTTTTT.

This clonotype was observed at least ten times. V usage is TRBV11-3 and J usage is TRBJ2-1, with 12 bases matching TRBD2. The germline V gene has CDR1 SGHNT and CDR2 YENEEA. The CDR3 is 16 residues long. Trimming cost V 5 bases and J 5 bases; bases outside gene matches: 7. The CDR3 here is CASSPRLAGDNNEQFF. The CDR3 nucleotides are TGTGCCAGCAGCCCCAGACTAGCGGGAGATAACAATGAGCAGTTCTTC.

With respect to this clonotype: A much larger clone differs from this one at a single base, so this may be a read error. V gene TRBV11-2 combines with J gene TRBJ1-5; D is unclear. The CDR3 has 13 residues. V shed 4 bases and J shed 1 base, with 5 bases lying between them. Germline-derived CDR1 and CDR2 are SGHAT and FQNNGV. This chain's CDR3 is CASSSRSNQPQHF. CDR3 coding DNA: TGTGCCAGCAGCTCCCGCAGCAATCAGCCCCAGCATTTT.

There are many counts of this clonotype. V gene TRBV27 combines with J gene TRBJ2-1; maybe TRBD2 (5 bases). The germline V and J ends were trimmed by 0 bases and 2 bases, with 11 bases remaining between them. Germline lookup yields CDR1 MNHEY and CDR2 SMNVEV (reference sequence). The CDR3 runs to 16 residues. The CDR3 loop reads CASSLSWRFTYNEQFF. The CDR3 coding sequence is TGTGCCAGCAGTTTATCCTGGAGGTTCACCTACAATGAGCAGTTCTTC.

This clonotype was seen a handful of times. The chain joins TRBV10-3 to TRBJ1-1; D remains unclear. This CDR3 contains 12 residues. Per the germline V gene, CDR1 is ENHRY and CDR2 is SYGVKD. Trimming removed 3 bases at V and 1 base at J, with 3 bases between. The CDR3 DNA reads TGTGCCATCAGTGACTCGAACACTGAAGCTTTCTTT. It specifies CAISDSNTEAFF.

The chain couples TRBV29-1 to TRBJ2-6; D not certain. The CDR3 covers 14 residues. Trimming shortened V by 5 bases and J by 0 bases, and 8 bases separated the two germline ends. Looked up from germline, CDR1 is SQVTM and CDR2 is ANQGSEA. CDR3 protein: CSVRANSGANVLTF. The DNA of the CDR3 is TGCAGCGTTCGGGCCAACTCTGGGGCCAACGTCCTGACTTTC.

This clonotype was recorded many times. This chain links TRBV6-2 or TRBV6-3 with TRBJ2-2, with D maybe TRBD2 (7 bases). The CDR3 is 17 residues long. Trimming cost V 6 bases and J 3 bases, with 20 bases left between them. Germline assignment: CDR1 MNHEY and CDR2 SVGEGT. In DNA form, the CDR3 reads TGTGCCAGCAGACCCATATTGGGGGGGCCTTACACCGGGGAGCTGTTTTTT. Translation gives CASRPILGGPYTGELFF.

This clonotype was picked up a small number of times. The V and J genes are TRBV2 and TRBJ2-5; 7 bases line up with TRBD1. The ends lost 9 bases at V and 1 base at J; junction bases unmatched: 5. The CDR3 covers 13 residues. Germline assignment: CDR1 SNHLY and CDR2 FYNNEI. In nucleotides, the CDR3 is TGTGCCAGTACGGGACAGATCCAAGAGACCCAGTACTTC. It specifies CASTGQIQETQYF.

This clonotype came up many times. This rearrangement joins TRBV24-1 to TRBJ1-2; no clear D. The CDR3 is 14 amino acids. V lost 3 bases to trimming and J lost 2 bases, with 9 bases between them. Germline lookup yields CDR1 KGHDR and CDR2 SFDVKD. The CDR3 loop is CATSDKDGNYGYTF. CDR3 nucleotides: TGTGCCACCAGTGATAAAGACGGAAACTATGGCTACACCTTC.

This clonotype was observed a handful of times. The chain recombines TRBV24-1 with TRBJ2-1; 9 bases are shared with TRBD2. This CDR3 is built from 15 residues. V dropped 3 bases and J dropped 9; count of bases not matched to a gene: 8. Looked up from germline, CDR1 is KGHDR and CDR2 is SFDVKD. In DNA, the CDR3 is TGTGCCACCAGTGATAGCGGGAGGCGAGATGGTGAGCAGTTCTTC. Its translation is CATSDSGRRDGEQFF.

This clonotype appeared a few times. The rearrangement joins TRBV10-2 to TRBJ2-5; D assignment may be TRBD1 or TRBD2 (5 bases each). CDR3 size: 16 residues. The germline V and J ends were trimmed by 5 bases and 0 bases, with 16 bases remaining between them. The germline V gene encodes CDR1 WSHSY and CDR2 SAAADI. The CDR3 DNA sequence: TGCGCCAGCAGTCGAAAGGGACCTCCGTACCAAGAGACCCAGTACTTC. Protein: CASSRKGPPYQETQYF.

The rearrangement joins TRBV5-1 to TRBJ2-7; 11 bases agree with TRBD1. The CDR3 contains 14 residues. Germline V lookup: CDR1 SGHRS, CDR2 YFSETQ. V trimming: 5 bases; J trimming: 3 bases; junction bases outside the gene matches: 4. CDR3: CASRKGTGGYEQYF. Written as DNA, the CDR3 is TGCGCCAGCAGAAAGGGGACAGGGGGCTACGAGCAGTACTTC.